This record concerns one T cell receptor beta chain sequence. These data belong to a study of blood T cell repertoires in COVID-19. About the research overall: Acute and convalescent COVID-19 samples came from the United States, Italy and Spain. PBMCs, B-cell-depleted T cells, or T cells provided the cDNA or gDNA that made up the material.

In germline, CDR1 is SGHTA, CDR2 FQGNSA. V dropped 2 bases and J dropped 0 bases, with 17 bases sitting between them. The CDR3 spans 18 residues. Using immunoSEQ multiplex PCR, the repertoire was profiled, and TCRdb retains in-frame clones only, with some absent. The data show more than 70,000 clones, about 81% seen once. The sequence was obtained from a human donor in a cohort sampled during active COVID-19. Sequenced: peripheral blood. V is TRBV7-2 and J is TRBJ2-1; D might be TRBD2 (7 bases). CDR3 nucleotide sequence: TGTGCCAGCAGCTTACGGGGCGGGGGCTTAAGCTCCTACAATGAGCAGTTCTTC. Amino acids: CASSLRGGGLSSYNEQFF.